This TCR beta chain was recorded in a study of beta chain features in type 1 diabetes (dated by TCRdb to 2016 to 2019). As for the study more broadly: Mean age, gender distribution, total cell number and subset yield were not different between patients and healthy donors. A total of 107,917,701 sorted cells were examined across all samples, and a strong correlation was observed between cell number per subset and RNA yield. In the study, recently diagnosed type 1 diabetes patients and matched healthy donors were compared on the TCRB repertoires of their sorted circulating CD4+ T cell subsets. Naive and central memory subsets were obtained from all 30 or so donors, but regulatory and stem cell-like memory subsets were isolated from only 8 patients and roughly 8 healthy donors. What the study reported, not specific to this receptor: A moderate but significant shortening of TCRB CDR3 length was observed in type 1 diabetes patients in all four CD4+ subsets. Fewer insertions and more nucleotide deletions at VDJ recombination sites were observed in patients with type 1 diabetes, implying thymic rearrangement abnormalities. Naive, central memory and regulatory TCRB repertoires appeared to be more alike among patients than among healthy donors. Shorter templates might be favored by PCR, yet because patient and control samples were amplified and corrected together, any such skew would affect both groups equally. Because the HLA sub-analyses included only small numbers of individuals, any influence of HLA type on TCRB rearrangement was left unresolved. Because cDNA was sequenced instead of genomic DNA, highly expressing activated cells could be over-represented, though the groups showed no difference in activation or CD3 levels.

The entire amount of isolated RNA was reverse transcribed using the High Capacity cDNA Reverse Transcription Kit, so the sequenced TCRB transcripts were expressed ones. Deep immunoSEQ sequencing was applied to naive, central memory and regulatory T cell samples, giving an average of around 3.8 million total reads per sample. Sorted cells were lysed in RLT buffer, and RNA was extracted using DNase-treated RNeasy Micro or Mini kits according to cell number. To prevent cross-contamination, every cell subset was processed on its own, while patient and healthy donor samples were processed together. TCRB sequences were amplified from cDNA with the immunoSEQ multiplex PCR, producing 87-bp fragments spanning the CDR3 region. The amplicons were sequenced using the Illumina HiSeq platform. Turning to the authors' computational methods: PCR bias was computationally corrected using synthetic template baselines, reads within Hamming distance 2 were collapsed, and singletons that could not be merged were discarded. Reads were aligned against IMGT to assign V, D and J genes, CDR3 length and insertions or deletions at six rearrangement sites. Within each subset, clonotype counts were normalized to sorted cell number, after which true diversity and Gini coefficients were computed with the tcR R package. Repertoire sharing was quantified using the overlap coefficient calculated on TCRB nucleotide sequences. As a proxy for the pre-selection repertoire, out-of-frame TCRB sequences from naive cells were analyzed. TCRdb mirrors the immuneACCESS table, restricted to in-frame sequences. Some clones are absent from its copies; in checked studies, under half trace to an unresolved V gene, and the reason for the others is unknown. The V and J calls and clone size were taken over from that table, and D and trimming were inferred from the DNA. The sample data list approximately 360,000 clones, and about 12% of these were observed just once. 0.0085% to 0.012% of the sample lies in the top ten.

From each donor, a single peripheral blood sample of about 110 mL on average was drawn into heparinised tubes. A BD FACSAria II and a panel including CD45RO, CCR7, CD25, CD127, CD95 and CD27 were used to sort naive, central memory, regulatory and stem cell-like memory CD4+ T cells. Every sorted population had a purity above 95%. PBMCs were separated immediately by Lymphoprep density gradient centrifugation and were stained directly, without being cultured. So that batch effects would be minimized, each experiment stained and sorted samples in pairs, pairing one healthy donor with one patient. This clone was seen more than once but under ten times. Its binding antigen is unknown. Nothing much larger sits one base from this clone, and base qualities are not available. The V end gives up 4 bases and the J end 8 bases, leaving 6 bases in the junction not matched to a gene. The CDR3 spans 16 residues, from the cysteine through the phenylalanine. This entry keeps only the CDR3 DNA: 48 bases, framed from base 1. The germline V gene (reference sequence) gives CDR1 as SGHNT and CDR2 as YYREEE.

Material for sequencing was naive CD4+ T cells from blood. The cell subset or site label, read with the paper, signifies: true naive CD4+ T cells. The sequence links TRBV5-4 to TRBJ2-1, and TRBD2 aligns with 16 junction nucleotides. This clonotype was obtained from a woman aged 18-35 years with type 1 diabetes. The DNA sequence follows: TGTGCCAGCAGCCCGGGAGGGACTAGCGGGGGGGATGAGCAGTTCTTC. It codes for CASSPGGTSGGDEQFF.